Below, 32 T cell receptor beta chains from the same sample are listed, as sequenced in a study of breast tumors, draining lymph nodes, adjacent tissues. The lymph nodes were axillary draining lymph nodes from breast cancer patients. A single record per CDR3 protein comes from TCRdb applying MiXCR to the multiplex PCR reads. The sample contains 75,000 to 100,000 distinct CDR3 sequences, 15% to 20% of which appear only once. What was sequenced was axillary lymph node tissue. The receptor set was obtained from a female donor with breast cancer. Some clones in this sample may be carry-over from other donors' samples.

This clonotype was seen ten or more times. This chain connects TRBV9 to TRBJ1-2, with 10 bases aligning to TRBD1. Trimming cost V 0 bases and J 3 bases; bases outside gene matches: 2. The CDR3 runs to 15 residues. Germline loops: CDR1 SGDLS, CDR2 YYNGEE. CDR3 sequence reads: CASSVEGQGYYGYTF. CDR3 DNA: TGTGCCAGCAGCGTAGAGGGACAGGGGTACTATGGCTACACCTTC. The full variable domain, its missing parts supplied by reference TRBV9 and TRBJ1-2, is DSGVTQTPKHLITATGQRVTLRCSPRSGDLSVYWYQQSLDQGLQFLIQYYNGEERAKGNILERFSAQQFPDLHSELNLSSLELGDSALYFCASSVEGQGYYGYTFGSGTRLTVV.

This clonotype came up many times. The V gene is TRBV20-1, the J gene TRBJ1-5; 8 bases agree with TRBD1. The ends lost 6 bases at V and 1 base at J; junction bases unmatched: 17. This CDR3 region has 18 residues. Germline CDR1 reads DFQATT; CDR2 reads SNEGSKA (reference sequence). The chain's CDR3 is CSARRDWGTGGSNQPQHF. Written as DNA, the CDR3 is TGCAGTGCCAGGAGAGATTGGGGTACAGGGGGAAGCAATCAGCCCCAGCATTTT.

About this clonotype itself: The CDR3 does not end in the conserved phenylalanine or tryptophan, so this is likely a read error. The chain joins TRBV4-3 to TRBJ2-2, with a possible D match to TRBD1 (5 bases). V was pared by 4 bases and J by 6 bases, with 21 bases between. The CDR3 has 17 amino acids. Germline CDR1 and CDR2: LGHNA and YSLEER. The CDR3 nucleotides read TGCGCCAGCAGCCTGGAATATTCCTCAGGGTGGGCCGGGGAGCTGTTTGTT. It yields the protein CASSLEYSSGWAGELFV.

There are many counts of this clonotype. The V call is TRBV14, the J call TRBJ2-7; D remains unclear. Germline CDR1 SGHDN, CDR2 FVKESK. The CDR3 runs 15 residues. The V end was cut by 1 base, the J end by 3 bases, with 13 bases between. The CDR3 loop reads CASSQVGSGVYEQYF. DNA for the CDR3: TGTGCCAGCAGCCAAGTTGGATCCGGAGTCTACGAGCAGTACTTC.

This clonotype occurred once. One base away lies a much larger clone, so this may be a sequencing read error. The rearrangement uses TRBV7-9 and TRBJ2-1; D is unresolved. The CDR3 contains 12 residues. Germline V gives CDR1 SEHNR, CDR2 FQNEAQ (reference sequence). The chain's CDR3 is CASSLPYNEQLF. In DNA, the CDR3 is TGTGCCAGCAGCCTACCTTACAATGAGCAGCTCTTC. The full variable domain, rest sourced from reference TRBV7-9 and TRBJ2-1, is DTGVSQNPRHKITKRGQNVTFRCDPISEHNRLYWYRQTLGQGPEFLTYFQNEAQLEKSRLLSDRFSAERPKGSFSTLEIQRTEQGDSAMYLCASSLPYNEQLFGPGTRLTVL.

This clonotype was detected many times. The chain combines TRBV6-5 with TRBJ2-3; 9 nucleotides align to TRBD1. V lost 6 bases and J lost 3; bases outside the gene matches: 4. The CDR3 spans 14 residues. In germline, CDR1 is MNHEY, CDR2 SVGAGI. The CDR3 region is CASSYRGPTDTQYF. The CDR3 DNA reads TGTGCCAGCAGCTACAGGGGGCCAACAGATACGCAGTATTTT.

This clonotype was detected ten times or more. The chain employs TRBV7-2 and TRBJ1-2; possible D gene TRBD1, 5 bases. CDR1 and CDR2 (germline): SGHTA, FQGNSA. Trimming removed 6 bases from V and 5 bases from J, with 13 bases in between. This CDR3 has 13 amino acids. CDR3 amino acids: CASRIETVYGYTF. The DNA for the CDR3 is TGTGCCAGCAGGATAGAGACAGTTTATGGCTACACCTTC.

Regarding this clonotype: A much larger clone differs from this one at a single base, so this may be a read error. The CDR3 does not end in the conserved phenylalanine or tryptophan, so this is likely a read error. V is TRBV7-9 and J is TRBJ2-7; 10 nucleotides line up with TRBD1. The V gene end was trimmed by 6 bases and the J gene end by 3 bases; junction bases not matched to a gene: 8. The germline V gene encodes CDR1 SEHNR and CDR2 FQNEAQ (reference sequence). The CDR3 contains 15 residues. The CDR3 region is CASSRRTGGDYEQYL. DNA of the CDR3: TGTGCCAGCAGTCGCCGGACAGGGGGGGACTACGAGCAGTACCTC.

At least ten counts were recorded for this clonotype. V and J are TRBV6-5 and TRBJ2-7, with D perhaps matching TRBD1 or TRBD2 (5 bases each). The CDR3 extends over 14 amino acids. Germline assignment: CDR1 MNHEY and CDR2 SVGAGI. Deletions cut 2 bases from V and 2 bases from J, with 10 bases between. For the CDR3, the DNA is TGTGCCAGCAGTTACCGGGGCGGACCCTACGAGCAGTACTTC. This encodes CASSYRGGPYEQYF.

This clonotype has just a few counts. The V and J genes are TRBV27 and TRBJ2-5; TRBD1 aligns across 7 bases. J gave up 2 bases and V 5 bases, and 8 bases lay outside the gene matches. This CDR3 comprises 15 residues. Germline loops: CDR1 MNHEY, CDR2 SMNVEV (reference sequence). CDR3 DNA: TGTGCCAGCAGTGATGGAGACAGGGCACAAGAGACCCAGTACTTC. Encoded protein: CASSDGDRAQETQYF.

About this clonotype: This may be a read error, as it is one base from a much larger clone. This chain connects TRBV7-2 to TRBJ2-2; D possibly uses TRBD1 or TRBD2 (5 bases each). The CDR3 runs to 16 residues. Trimming removed 5 bases at V and 0 bases at J, with 13 bases between. The germline gives CDR1 SGHTA, CDR2 FQGNSA. This CDR3 reads CASSQGTKTNTGELFF. The CDR3 coding sequence is TGTGCCAGCAGCCAAGGGACCAAAACGAACACCGGGGAGCTGTTTTTT.

About this clonotype: The junction differs from germline at one of its ends, possibly a read error. The J gene is TRBJ1-2, the V gene TRBV28; 10 nucleotides agree with TRBD1. Per germline, CDR1 MDHEN and CDR2 SYDVKM. The CDR3 contains 13 residues. The CDR3: CASTPGPTGGVSF. CDR3 sequence (DNA): TGTGCCAGCACTCCGGGGCCGACAGGGGGCGTTTCCTTC.

This clonotype came up many times. The chain links TRBV5-6 to TRBJ1-2, with TRBD1 identical over 11 bases. Germline V gene data show CDR1 as SGHDT and CDR2 as YYEEEE. The CDR3 is 16 residues long. V lost 0 bases to trimming and J lost 4 bases; unmatched junction nucleotides: 5. DNA of the CDR3: TGTGCCAGCAGCTTGGTCGGGGACAGGGGGATCTATGGCTACACCTTC. Amino acid sequence: CASSLVGDRGIYGYTF. Full variable domain (rest looked up from reference TRBV5-6 and TRBJ1-2): DAGVTQSPTHLIKTRGQQVTLRCSPKSGHDTVSWYQQALGQGPQFIFQYYEEEERQRGNFPDRFSGHQFPNYSSELNVNALLLGDSALYLCASSLVGDRGIYGYTFGSGTRLTVV.

This clonotype was seen ten or more times. The chain employs TRBV29-1 and TRBJ1-2; unclear D gene. V was cut by 4 bases and J by 7 bases, with 7 bases left in between. The CDR3 totals 10 residues. Germline CDR1 SQVTM, CDR2 ANQGSEA. The CDR3 protein is CSVAQSGYTF. CDR3 nucleotide sequence: TGCAGCGTTGCACAATCTGGCTACACCTTC.

A word on this clonotype: A much larger clone is a single base away; this may be a read error. The chain couples TRBV6-5 to TRBJ2-3; the D gene is possibly TRBD2 (6 bases). The CDR3 covers 17 residues. V lost 6 bases, J lost 2 bases, and 21 bases lay in between. Germline lookup yields CDR1 MNHEY and CDR2 SVGAGI. The CDR3 reads CASRARTGGIVTDTQYF. CDR3 nucleotides: TGTGCCAGCAGAGCCCGGACTGGCGGGATCGTCACAGATACGCAGTATTTT.

This clonotype has ten or more counts. This chain links TRBV19 with TRBJ2-1; D call uncertain. This CDR3 region has 11 residues. Looked up from germline, CDR1 is LNHDA and CDR2 is SQIVND (reference sequence). Trimming cost V 7 bases and J 7 bases, with 8 bases left between them. The CDR3 reads CASTSLNEQFF. CDR3 in DNA: TGTGCCAGTACCAGCCTTAATGAGCAGTTCTTC.

This clonotype was seen just once. A much larger clone lies one base from this, so it may be a read error. This rearrangement joins TRBV5-6 to TRBJ2-3, with a tentative D call TRBD1 (6 bases). Trimming stripped 4 bases from V and 6 bases from J, with 21 bases between. The CDR3 extends over 16 amino acids. CDR1 is SGHDT and CDR2 is YYEEEE in the germline V gene. CDR3 loop: CASSRFGQGLRDTQYF. In nucleotides, the CDR3 is TGTGCCAGCAGCAGGTTTGGGCAGGGGCTTCGGGATACGCAGTATTTT.

This clonotype showed up many times. This chain uses TRBV5-1 with TRBJ2-5; TRBD1 matches at 7 bases. Germline V gene lookup returns CDR1 SGHRS and CDR2 YFSETQ. The CDR3 has 12 residues. V lost 4 bases and J lost 5; bases outside the gene matches: 2. As DNA, the CDR3 is TGCGCCAGCAGCCCGGGACAGGAGACCCAGTACTTC. This sequence encodes CASSPGQETQYF.

This clonotype came up many times. The chain recombines TRBV24-1 with TRBJ2-1, with 11 bases lining up with TRBD2. The V gene's germline CDR1 is KGHDR and CDR2 SFDVKD. There are 14 residues in the CDR3. Trimming took 5 bases from V and 4 from J; bases not matched to a gene: 0. The CDR3 coding sequence is TGTGCCACCAGTGCTAGCGGGAGGTACAATGAGCAGTTCTTC. This encodes CATSASGRYNEQFF.

This clonotype was observed many times. The V call is TRBV12-3 or TRBV12-4, the J call TRBJ1-2; 7 bases align to TRBD1. The junction had 3 bases not matched to a gene; V was cut back by 0 bases and J by 2 bases. CDR3 size: 15 residues. The CDR3 DNA follows: TGTGCCAGCAGTTTAGCGCAGGGGGGCAACTATGGCTACACCTTC. Protein product: CASSLAQGGNYGYTF.

This clonotype showed up many times. The chain uses TRBV4-2 and TRBJ2-3; maybe TRBD2 (5 bases). CDR3 length equals 15 residues. Per the germline V gene, CDR1 is LGHNA and CDR2 is YNFKEQ. Trimming left V 0 bases short and J 4 bases short, with 11 bases between. In DNA, the CDR3 is TGTGCCAGCAGCCAAGATACCTTGGACTCAGATACGCAGTATTTT. Translated, it gives CASSQDTLDSDTQYF.

Ten or more counts support this clonotype. The rearrangement links TRBV19 to TRBJ2-7, with D unclear. CDR1 LNHDA and CDR2 SQIVND come from the germline V gene (reference sequence). V was shortened by 10 bases and J by 6 bases, with 28 bases between the two germline ends. The CDR3 runs 16 residues. The DNA for the CDR3 is TGTGCCACCAGAATTTCCGCGGTCTCCGCGGCCCTCGAGCAGTACTTC. It specifies CATRISAVSAALEQYF.

V usage is TRBV7-2 and J usage is TRBJ2-2; perhaps TRBD1 as D (5 bases). V lost 6 bases to trimming and J lost 2 bases, with 16 bases between them. The CDR3 runs 16 residues. Germline V gene lookup returns CDR1 SGHTA and CDR2 FQGNSA. CDR3 DNA: TGTGCCAGCAGTCCTCCCTGGACACTTAACACCGGGGAGCTGTTTTTT. This sequence encodes CASSPPWTLNTGELFF. Full variable domain (remainder filled in from reference TRBV7-2 and TRBJ2-2): GAGVSQSPSNKVTEKGKDVELRCDPISGHTALYWYRQSLGQGLEFLIYFQGNSAPDKSGLPSDRFSAERTGGSVSTLTIQRTQQEDSAVYLCASSPPWTLNTGELFFGEGSRLTVL.

This clonotype occurred many times. The rearrangement joins TRBV10-1 to TRBJ2-1, with a possible D match to TRBD2 (6 bases). The CDR3 extends over 14 amino acids. CDR1 is WNHNN, CDR2 SYGVQD, per germline (reference sequence). The V end was cut by 9 bases, the J end by 4 bases, with 16 bases between. The CDR3 region has the DNA TGCGCCAGGCGGGGCAGGGACCTGTACAATGAGCAGTTCTTC. Residues: CARRGRDLYNEQFF.

This clonotype came up a few times. This chain uses TRBV28 with TRBJ2-1; 12 nucleotides line up with TRBD2. The CDR3 has 15 amino acids. After removal of 5 bases from V and 5 bases from J, the junction contained 4 bases not matched to a gene. Germline V lookup: CDR1 MDHEN, CDR2 SYDVKM. In nucleotides, the CDR3 is TGTGCCAGCAGTCCCGGACTAGCGGGGAACAATGAGCAGTTCTTC. The encoded protein is CASSPGLAGNNEQFF. Variable domain in full (rest from reference TRBV28 and TRBJ2-1): DVKVTQSSRYLVKRTGEKVFLECVQDMDHENMFWYRQDPGLGLRLIYFSYDVKMKEKGDIPEGYSVSREKKERFSLILESASTNQTSMYLCASSPGLAGNNEQFFGPGTRLTVL.

This clonotype was detected ten times or more. V is TRBV4-1 and J is TRBJ2-3; the D gene is possibly TRBD2 (5 bases). Looked up from germline, CDR1 is MGHRA and CDR2 is YSYEKL. This CDR3 comprises 17 residues. V was trimmed by 5 bases and J by 6 bases, leaving 24 bases between them. Written as DNA, the CDR3 is TGCGCCAGCAGCGTGCGAGGTATCGGTCAGACTACGGATACGCAGTATTTT. Amino acids: CASSVRGIGQTTDTQYF.

Many counts were recorded for this clonotype. V usage is TRBV9 and J usage is TRBJ2-2; D unclear. CDR3 length equals 13 residues. V was cut by 3 bases and J by 7 bases, with 10 bases left in between. Germline V gene data show CDR1 as SGDLS and CDR2 as YYNGEE. The CDR3 DNA reads as TGTGCCAGCAGCGCCGATGGCGACGGGGAGCTGTTTTTT. This codes for CASSADGDGELFF.

The chain recombines TRBV28 with TRBJ2-1, with D possibly TRBD2 on 6 matching bases. The CDR3 length is 14 residues. Germline CDR1 reads MDHEN; CDR2 reads SYDVKM. Trimming pared 4 bases from V and 5 bases from J, leaving 12 bases between. CDR3: CASSWGLRDNEQFF. CDR3 DNA: TGTGCCAGCAGTTGGGGACTGAGAGACAATGAGCAGTTCTTC.

This clonotype was observed a handful of times. The chain recombines TRBV18 with TRBJ2-7; 7 bases line up with TRBD1. V shed 3 bases and J 2 bases; nucleotides not matched to a gene: 1. The germline V gene encodes CDR1 KGHSH and CDR2 LQKENI. The CDR3 consists of 13 residues. CDR3 DNA: TGTGCCAGCTCACCTGACAGGGCCTACGAGCAGTACTTC. Its translation is CASSPDRAYEQYF. Together with reference TRBV18 and TRBJ2-7, the CDR3 gives the full variable domain: NAGVMQNPRHLVRRRGQEARLRCSPMKGHSHVYWYRQLPEEGLKFMVYLQKENIIDESGMPKERFSAEFPKEGPSILRIQQVVRGDSAAYFCASSPDRAYEQYFGPGTRLTVT.

In its sample, this clonotype was seen many times. The genes are TRBV4-3 and TRBJ2-7, with D perhaps TRBD1 (6 bases). This CDR3 is 15 amino acids long. The V end lost 3 bases, the J end lost 1 base, and 13 bases lay between the germline ends. Germline CDR1 is LGHNA and CDR2 is YSLEER. The CDR3 DNA reads as TGCGCCAGCAGCCAGGGGTTGGGGGCATCCTACGAGCAGTACTTC. It encodes CASSQGLGASYEQYF.

As regards this clonotype: One end of the junction fails to match germline, which may point to a read error. Here the CDR3 DNA reads TGTGCCAGCCAATTAGGTGGTGCGCAGTGTTTT. The encoded protein is CASQLGGAQCF. V and J are TRBV6-1 and TRBJ2-3; D is ambiguous. The CDR3 has 11 amino acids. The germline V gene encodes CDR1 MNHNS and CDR2 SASEGT.

This clonotype was seen many times. The chain carries TRBV24-1 and TRBJ1-2, with D perhaps matching TRBD1 (5 bases). This CDR3 contains 13 residues. Trimming shortened V by 12 bases and J by 8 bases, and 21 bases separated the two germline ends. The germline CDR1 and CDR2 sequences are KGHDR and SFDVKD. Written as DNA, the CDR3 is TGTGCCCCCGGAGGTCGAGGGGCGCGAGGCTACACCTTC. It codes for CAPGGRGARGYTF.